The T cell receptor beta chain under discussion was sequenced for a study of technical replicates of blood from several donors. This CDR3 is built from 14 residues. Germline V gene sequence: CDR1 SGHRS, CDR2 YFSETQ. The V and J ends lost 2 bases and 0 bases respectively, with 8 bases between them. Some clones are missing from TCRdb's copy, which holds only in-frame ones; the method was immunoSEQ multiplex PCR. The sample records about 75,000 clones, 75% to 95% being singletons. Sequencing was done on a sample of T cells isolated from PBMCs. The source of this sequence is a human donor in good health. Some clones in this sample may be carry-over from other donors' samples. The V call is TRBV5-1, the J call TRBJ1-1; D may be TRBD1 (5 bases). CDR3 residues: CASSLVRVNTEAFF. CDR3 sequence (DNA): TGCGCCAGCAGCTTAGTCAGGGTGAACACTGAAGCTTTCTTT.